A selection of T cell receptor beta chains follows, all from one sample in a study of CXCR3-negative and CXCR3-positive naive CD8 T cells. TCRdb reprocessed the 5' RACE reads; each CDR3 protein has one entry and no DNA is given. This sample's table reports 43,000 or so distinct CDR3 sequences. Material for sequencing was memory CD8+ T cells from blood. These receptors all stem from a human donor in good health. Some clones in this sample may be carry-over from other donors' samples. CDR3s include the opening cysteine and the closing phenylalanine or tryptophan. Fields, in order: J gene, V gene, CDR3 protein.

TRBJ1-1 TRBV7-8 CASSLSGITEAFF
TRBJ1-1 TRBV13 CASSDREENTEAFF
TRBJ2-5 TRBV20-1 CSALRRGRGETQYF
TRBJ1-2 TRBV6-6 CASSFPSGGGGNGYTF
TRBJ2-7 TRBV27 CASSHGQEVYEQYF
TRBJ2-1 TRBV25-1 CASSGQTGWGNNEQFF
TRBJ2-7 TRBV27 CASSFDRGSYEQYF
TRBJ2-3 TRBV14 CASSQDSSGGADGTQYF
TRBJ2-7 TRBV11-1 CASSLPGKKRDEQYF
TRBJ1-4 TRBV7-9 CASSPRTGGEKLFF
TRBJ1-1 TRBV24-1 CATTFRGQNTEAFF
TRBJ2-1 TRBV11-3 CASSLRLAGAHNEQFF
TRBJ2-1 TRBV9 CASSLGPRFDDEQFF
TRBJ2-1 TRBV5-1 CASSLGQGAYEQFF
TRBJ2-1 TRBV18 CAGSHPDRVLEQFF
TRBJ2-7 TRBV29-1 CSVESGTGNYEQYF
TRBJ2-2 TRBV29-1 CSVVGLGELFF
TRBJ1-1 TRBV12-3/TRBV12-4 CASQQGNTEAFF